The source of this TCR beta chain is a study of cytomegalovirus exposure and HLA in healthy donors. Findings and limits, study-wide: In an earlier analysis, productive rearrangement rates for most beta V segments clustered near 87% or 30%.

The PCR used 60 Vbeta and 13 Jbeta primers. TCRdb keeps only in-frame clones here, not all; method: immunoSEQ multiplex PCR. The sample's table shows more than 200,000 clones. V lost 3 bases, J lost 1 base, and 9 bases lay in between. CDR3 length: 14 residues. The germline gives CDR1 ENHRY, CDR2 SYGVKD. With respect to this clone: Its antigen is unidentified.

The chain is built from TRBV10-3 and TRBJ1-1; D is uncertain. The TCR was taken from a woman in her twenties or thirties in good health and CMV-seropositive. The material sequenced was PBMCs. CDR3 coding DNA: TGTGCCATCAGTGACTGGGCGCGGAACACTGAAGCTTTCTTT. Protein sequence: CAISDWARNTEAFF.